Below are 18 T cell receptor beta chains sequenced from a single sample in a study of cytomegalovirus exposure and HLA in healthy donors. The PCR was carried out with 60 Vbeta primers and 13 Jbeta primers. TCRdb's table, derived via immunoSEQ multiplex PCR, lists solely in-frame clones and lacks some. This table lists under 150,000 clones. The material sequenced was PBMCs. The origin of the receptors is a woman between 35 and 50 years old in good health and CMV-seronegative.

The chain employs TRBV19 and TRBJ2-4; D uncertain. Germline loops: CDR1 LNHDA, CDR2 SQIVND (reference sequence). This CDR3 contains 11 residues. V dropped 2 bases and J dropped 6 bases, with 2 bases sitting between them. CDR3 sequence (DNA): TGTGCCAGTAGTATACGAAACATTCAGTACTTC. This codes for CASSIRNIQYF. The full variable domain, completed using reference TRBV19 and TRBJ2-4, is DGGITQSPKYLFRKEGQNVTLSCEQNLNHDAMYWYRQDPGQGLRLIYYSQIVNDFQKGDIAEGYSVSREKKESFPLTVTSAQKNPTAFYLCASSIRNIQYFGAGTRLSVL.

In nucleotides, the CDR3 is TGTGCCAGCATACCGGGACAGGGAATCGGGAGGGGCGATACGCAGTATTTT. This translates into CASIPGQGIGRGDTQYF. V is TRBV7-9 and J is TRBJ2-3; a weak D match, TRBD1 (9 bases). The CDR3 sequence is 17 residues long. Trimming cost V 7 bases and J 6 bases, with 26 bases left between them. Germline-derived CDR1 and CDR2 are SEHNR and FQNEAQ (reference sequence). The full variable domain, completed using reference TRBV7-9 and TRBJ2-3, is DTGVSQNPRHKITKRGQNVTFRCDPISEHNRLYWYRQTLGQGPEFLTYFQNEAQLEKSRLLSDRFSAERPKGSFSTLEIQRTEQGDSAMYLCASIPGQGIGRGDTQYFGPGTRLTVL.

This sequence joins TRBV7-8 and TRBJ2-5; 8 positions agree with TRBD1. Germline V gene lookup returns CDR1 SGHVS and CDR2 FQNEAQ. J was trimmed by 5 bases and V by 5 bases; bases with no gene match: 7. The length of the CDR3 is 14 residues. CDR3 residues: CASSVPGGAETQYF. The CDR3 DNA sequence: TGTGCCAGCAGCGTTCCAGGGGGCGCGGAGACCCAGTACTTC. Variable domain in full (rest from reference TRBV7-8 and TRBJ2-5): GAGVSQSPRYKVAKRGQDVALRCDPISGHVSLFWYQQALGQGPEFLTYFQNEAQLDKSGLPSDRFFAERPEGSVSTLKIQRTQQEDSAVYLCASSVPGGAETQYFGPGTRLLVL.

This chain uses TRBV27 with TRBJ1-2; no clear D. The germline CDR1 and CDR2 sequences are MNHEY and SMNVEV (reference sequence). The CDR3 is 14 residues long. V lost 0 bases, J lost 3 bases, and 8 bases lay in between. CDR3 in amino acids: CASSLSAHYYGYTF. In DNA form, the CDR3 reads TGTGCCAGCAGTTTATCCGCGCACTACTATGGCTACACCTTC.

The J gene is TRBJ2-7, the V gene TRBV7-2, with a possible D match to TRBD2 (5 bases). The CDR3 is 15 residues long. The V and J ends lost 3 bases and 5 bases respectively, with 17 bases between them. Germline V gene data show CDR1 as SGHTA and CDR2 as FQGNSA. The CDR3 loop reads CASSLRTLSSHEQYF. CDR3 nucleotide sequence: TGTGCCAGCAGCTTGAGGACTCTTTCGTCCCACGAGCAGTACTTC.

This chain joins TRBV28 and TRBJ1-4; perhaps TRBD1 as D (6 bases). Germline CDR1 and CDR2: MDHEN and SYDVKM. The CDR3 loop spans 16 amino acids. The V and J ends lost 7 bases and 7 bases respectively, with 22 bases between them. For the CDR3, the DNA is TGTGCCAGCATTACCACCGGGGGGGCATCAGTTGAAAAACTGTTTTTT. Its protein product is CASITTGGASVEKLFF.

In DNA, the CDR3 is TGCGCCAGCAGCTTGGCCTCCGGGGTTTCAGATGGCTACACCTTC. It translates to CASSLASGVSDGYTF. The rearrangement joins TRBV5-1 to TRBJ1-2; D gene unclear. Trimming pared 0 bases from V and 6 bases from J, leaving 15 bases between. There are 15 residues in the CDR3. Germline-derived CDR1 and CDR2 are SGHRS and YFSETQ.

V is TRBV9 and J is TRBJ1-2, with 9 bases identical to TRBD1. The V gene end was trimmed by 0 bases and the J gene end by 4 bases; junction bases not matched to a gene: 4. CDR1 and CDR2 (germline): SGDLS, YYNGEE. This CDR3 spans 15 amino acids. CDR3 in amino acids: CASSVVQGASYGYTF. Written as DNA, the CDR3 is TGTGCCAGCAGCGTAGTACAGGGGGCTAGCTATGGCTACACCTTC.

The chain combines TRBV19 with TRBJ1-4; D possibly corresponds to TRBD1 (5 bases). The CDR3 is 17 amino acids. Trimming shortened V by 4 bases and J by 3 bases, and 18 bases separated the two germline ends. Germline V lookup: CDR1 LNHDA, CDR2 SQIVND (reference sequence). CDR3 amino acids: CASSTRRAGSANEKLFF. CDR3 nucleotide sequence: TGTGCCAGTAGTACCCGCCGGGCAGGGTCGGCTAATGAAAAACTGTTTTTT.

The chain is built from TRBV7-2 and TRBJ1-4; 7 bases map to TRBD1. From germline, CDR1 is SGHTA and CDR2 FQGNSA. The ends lost 3 bases at V and 8 bases at J; junction bases unmatched: 9. This CDR3 is built from 15 residues. In nucleotides, the CDR3 is TGTGCCAGCAGCTTCCGACAGGGATCGGACGAAAAACTGTTTTTT. Translation: CASSFRQGSDEKLFF.

DNA of the CDR3: TGTGCCAGCAGCAGGGGACTGACATCCGGGGAGCTGTTTTTT. Translation: CASSRGLTSGELFF. V usage is TRBV11-1 and J usage is TRBJ2-2, with D perhaps matching TRBD2 (6 bases). The CDR3 has 14 amino acids. Trimming pared 5 bases from V and 6 bases from J, leaving 13 bases between. Germline V gene lookup returns CDR1 SGHAT and CDR2 FQDESV (reference sequence).

The rearrangement uses TRBV4-2 and TRBJ2-7, with 8 bases identical to TRBD2. V lost 5 bases to trimming and J lost 1 base; unmatched junction nucleotides: 4. CDR3 length: 14 residues. CDR1 LGHNA and CDR2 YNFKEQ come from the germline V gene. CDR3 nucleotides: TGTGCCAGCAGCTATAGCGGGGCTTCCTACGAGCAGTACTTC. Translated, it gives CASSYSGASYEQYF.

The chain combines TRBV7-6 with TRBJ2-3; 9 bases agree with TRBD1. This CDR3 contains 16 residues. Germline CDR1 is SGHVS and CDR2 is FNYEAQ. V shed 3 bases and J 0 bases; nucleotides not matched to a gene: 4. The CDR3 DNA reads TGTGCCAGCAGCTTTCGGACAGGGGCTAGCACAGATACGCAGTATTTT. This codes for CASSFRTGASTDTQYF.

As regards this clone: The same CDR3 is also encoded by other DNA sequences in this sample. The J gene is TRBJ2-2, the V gene TRBV11-3; TRBD1 agrees at 7 bases. This CDR3 region has 14 residues. Germline CDR1 reads SGHNT; CDR2 reads YENEEA. Losses at the gene ends were 1 base for V and 6 bases for J; bases not matched to a gene: 2. The CDR3 loop is CASSLGQGSGELFF. The DNA of the CDR3 is TGTGCCAGCAGCTTAGGACAGGGATCCGGGGAGCTGTTTTTT.

V is TRBV27 and J is TRBJ2-7, with 10 bases aligning to TRBD1. This CDR3 is 16 amino acids long. CDR1 and CDR2 (germline): MNHEY, SMNVEV (reference sequence). With V trimmed by 2 bases and J by 4 bases, 8 bases remained unmatched. CDR3 sequence: CASSLAPGQGTYEQYF. As DNA, the CDR3 is TGTGCCAGCAGTTTAGCGCCGGGACAGGGGACTTACGAGCAGTACTTC.

The chain recombines TRBV7-9 with TRBJ1-1; weak D call: TRBD1 (6 bases). CDR1 is SEHNR and CDR2 is FQNEAQ in the germline V gene (reference sequence). The germline V and J ends were trimmed by 5 bases and 5 bases, with 12 bases remaining between them. There are 13 residues in the CDR3. In DNA, the CDR3 is TGTGCCAGCAGCGAAACAGGGAATACTGAAGCTTTCTTT. Translated: CASSETGNTEAFF. The variable domain in full, completed from reference TRBV7-9 and TRBJ1-1, reads DTGVSQNPRHKITKRGQNVTFRCDPISEHNRLYWYRQTLGQGPEFLTYFQNEAQLEKSRLLSDRFSAERPKGSFSTLEIQRTEQGDSAMYLCASSETGNTEAFFGQGTRLTVV.

The V call is TRBV7-9, the J call TRBJ1-2, with D perhaps TRBD1 (6 bases). The ends were cut back, 2 bases at V and 8 bases at J, with 12 bases in the middle. Germline CDR1 SEHNR, CDR2 FQNEAQ (reference sequence). This CDR3 is 13 amino acids long. DNA for the CDR3: TGTGCCAGCAGCTTATCAGGGGTGTACGGCTACACCTTC. Amino acid sequence: CASSLSGVYGYTF.

V usage is TRBV7-2 and J usage is TRBJ2-7; 15 nucleotides line up with TRBD2. The CDR3 is 14 residues long. J lost 7 bases, V lost 4 bases, and 2 bases had no gene match. The germline CDR1 and CDR2 sequences are SGHTA and FQGNSA. CDR3 protein: CASSWTSGGGEQYF. Written as DNA, the CDR3 is TGTGCCAGCAGCTGGACTAGCGGGGGGGGAGAGCAGTACTTC.